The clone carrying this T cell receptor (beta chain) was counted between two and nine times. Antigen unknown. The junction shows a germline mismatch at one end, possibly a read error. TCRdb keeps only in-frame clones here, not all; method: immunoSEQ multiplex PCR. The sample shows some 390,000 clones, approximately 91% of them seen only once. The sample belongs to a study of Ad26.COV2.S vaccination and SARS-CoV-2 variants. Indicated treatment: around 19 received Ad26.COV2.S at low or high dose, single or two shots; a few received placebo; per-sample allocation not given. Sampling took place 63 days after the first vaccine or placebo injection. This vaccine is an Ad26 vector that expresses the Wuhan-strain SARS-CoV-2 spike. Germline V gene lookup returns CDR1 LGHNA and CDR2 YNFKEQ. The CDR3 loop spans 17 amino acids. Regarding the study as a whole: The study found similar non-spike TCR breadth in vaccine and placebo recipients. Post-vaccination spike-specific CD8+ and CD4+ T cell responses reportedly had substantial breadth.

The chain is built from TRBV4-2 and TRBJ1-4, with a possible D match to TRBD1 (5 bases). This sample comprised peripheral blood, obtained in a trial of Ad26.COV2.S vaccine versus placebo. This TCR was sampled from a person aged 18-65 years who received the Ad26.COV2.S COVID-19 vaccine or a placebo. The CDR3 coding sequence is TGTGCCAGCAGGCAAGGACAAAAACTAAGGGGAAATGAAAAACTGTTTTTT. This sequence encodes CASRQGQKLRGNEKLFF.